Each of the 26 T cell receptor beta chains below was sequenced from the same sample in a study. One entry per CDR3 protein, called by TCRdb with MiXCR from the 5' RACE reads. Altogether about 9,200 distinct CDR3 sequences are present, just under 55% being singletons, with the ten largest covering about 6.4%. The sorted Tregs were CD4+CD25+CD127-/low cells. The specimen was Tregs sorted from a lymph node. Receptors were obtained from a female donor with breast cancer.

This clonotype was seen only a few times. The chain has TRBV4-3 and TRBJ1-6; no firm D call. The CDR3 spans 12 residues. Germline lookup yields CDR1 LGHNA and CDR2 YSLEER. The V end lost 0 bases, the J end lost 6 bases, and 0 bases lay between the germline ends. The CDR3 sequence: CASSQDNSPLHF. DNA for the CDR3: TGCGCCAGCAGCCAAGATAATTCACCCCTCCACTTT.

The genes are TRBV20-1 and TRBJ1-2; possible D gene TRBD1, 5 bases. Per germline, CDR1 DFQATT and CDR2 SNEGSKA (reference sequence). The V gene lost 6 bases and the J gene lost 7 bases, with 21 bases spanning the gap. This CDR3 is built from 14 residues. CDR3 amino acids: CSAIQRGLAFGYTF. The CDR3 coding sequence is TGCAGTGCCATCCAGCGGGGCCTGGCTTTTGGCTACACCTTC.

The V and J genes are TRBV7-6 and TRBJ1-2, with TRBD1 identical over 10 bases. The germline gives CDR1 SGHVS, CDR2 FNYEAQ. Germline trimming cut 0 bases from V and 3 bases from J; bases unmatched to any gene: 7. This CDR3 spans 17 amino acids. The CDR3, as DNA: TGTGCCAGCAGCTTAGCGCTTGGGACAGGGGACGACTATGGCTACACCTTC. Protein: CASSLALGTGDDYGYTF.

The rearrangement joins TRBV7-2 to TRBJ2-7, with D uncertain. The V gene's germline CDR1 is SGHTA and CDR2 FQGNSA. This CDR3 spans 13 amino acids. V was clipped by 4 bases and J by 6 bases, with 13 bases between them. The CDR3 bases are TGTGCCAGCAGCTCATCCGGACGGCCCGAGCAGTACTTC. This sequence encodes CASSSSGRPEQYF.

This chain joins TRBV4-3 and TRBJ1-4; D is undetermined. Trimming cost V 2 bases and J 7 bases, with 14 bases left between them. The CDR3 runs 15 residues. CDR1 LGHNA and CDR2 YSLEER come from the germline V gene. The CDR3: CASSQTPGGSEKLFF. The DNA of the CDR3 is TGCGCCAGCAGCCAAACCCCGGGAGGGAGTGAAAAACTGTTTTTT.

With regard to this clonotype: The junction shows a germline mismatch at one end, possibly a read error. V usage is TRBV20-1 and J usage is TRBJ2-1, with 12 bases fitting TRBD2. The CDR3 consists of 17 residues. Germline assignment: CDR1 DFQATT and CDR2 SNEGSKA (reference sequence). The CDR3 loop reads CSAGDTMTSGRYNEQFF. The DNA for the CDR3 is TGCAGTGCTGGAGATACGATGACTAGCGGGAGATACAATGAGCAGTTCTTC.

V and J are TRBV7-6 and TRBJ2-6; a possible D gene is TRBD1 (5 bases). V lost 0 bases and J 0 bases, leaving 9 bases between the germline ends. This CDR3 has 17 amino acids. The germline V gene encodes CDR1 SGHVS and CDR2 FNYEAQ. Here the CDR3 reads CASSLASGSSGANVLTF. The CDR3 nucleotides read TGTGCCAGCAGCTTAGCCTCAGGGTCCTCTGGGGCCAACGTCCTGACTTTC.

Only a few counts were recorded for this clonotype. The V gene is TRBV10-3, the J gene TRBJ2-1; D remains unclear. Germline V CDR1 and CDR2: ENHRY, SYGVKD. The CDR3 is made up of 13 amino acids. Between the trimmed V and J ends, which lost 3 bases and 5 bases, there was a span of 8 bases. The CDR3 loop is CAISDKGNNEQFF. CDR3 nucleotide sequence: TGTGCCATCAGTGATAAGGGAAACAATGAGCAGTTCTTC.

This chain connects TRBV6-5 to TRBJ1-5, with D perhaps TRBD1 (5 bases). The length of the CDR3 is 13 residues. The V gene's germline CDR1 is MNHEY and CDR2 SVGAGI. V was cut by 6 bases and J by 3 bases, with 9 bases left in between. CDR3: CASRAGINQPQHF. In DNA, the CDR3 is TGTGCCAGCAGAGCAGGGATCAATCAGCCCCAGCATTTT.

This chain joins TRBV30 and TRBJ2-7, with 9 bases aligning to TRBD2. Per germline, CDR1 GTSNPN and CDR2 SVGIG (reference sequence). Germline trimming cut 0 bases from V and 6 bases from J; bases unmatched to any gene: 15. The CDR3 has 17 residues. The DNA for the CDR3 is TGTGCCTGGAGTGTAATCCCCCGCGGGAGGGCCCCCTTCGAGCAGTACTTC. Protein sequence: CAWSVIPRGRAPFEQYF.

The chain is built from TRBV4-3 and TRBJ1-5; perhaps TRBD1 as D (6 bases). V was pared by 0 bases and J by 7 bases, with 10 bases between. This CDR3 is built from 14 residues. Looked up from germline, CDR1 is LGHNA and CDR2 is YSLEER. DNA for the CDR3: TGCGCCAGCAGCCAAGATTGGGGGGCGCAGCCCCAGCATTTT. Protein product: CASSQDWGAQPQHF.

The chain carries TRBV4-3 and TRBJ2-1; 7 nucleotides align to TRBD2. The germline V gene encodes CDR1 LGHNA and CDR2 YSLEER. The junction had 16 bases not matched to a gene; V was cut back by 5 bases and J by 0 bases. The CDR3 runs 19 residues. Here the CDR3 reads CASSLALSVGGSSYNEQFF. The CDR3 nucleotides read TGCGCCAGCAGCTTGGCGTTATCCGTCGGCGGGAGCTCCTACAATGAGCAGTTCTTC.

CDR3 bases: TGTGCCAGCAGCCAAGGGCAGGGGGCATGGAGTGGCAATCAGCCCCAGCATTTT. Its translation is CASSQGQGAWSGNQPQHF. This sequence joins TRBV7-2 and TRBJ1-5, with 8 positions matching TRBD1. This CDR3 contains 18 residues. Germline CDR1 is SGHTA and CDR2 is FQGNSA. The junction had 14 bases not matched to a gene; V was cut back by 5 bases and J by 2 bases.

The chain recombines TRBV7-2 with TRBJ2-5; no definite D call. V dropped 7 bases and J dropped 2 bases, with 11 bases sitting between them. Germline values: CDR1 SGHTA, CDR2 FQGNSA. CDR3 length: 13 residues. Here the CDR3 reads CASTLSNQETQYF. The CDR3 nucleotides are TGTGCCAGCACCTTGTCCAATCAAGAGACCCAGTACTTC.

This clonotype was seen a handful of times. The chain uses TRBV29-1 and TRBJ2-4; 8 bases match TRBD1. V was clipped by 4 bases and J by 6 bases; unmatched bases: 8. The CDR3 spans 14 residues. Germline V gene lookup returns CDR1 SQVTM and CDR2 ANQGSEA. CDR3 in DNA: TGCAGCGTTGGGCTGGGACAGGCTGGAAACATTCAGTACTTC. This codes for CSVGLGQAGNIQYF.

The chain employs TRBV12-2 and TRBJ2-7. TRBV12-2 is termed a pseudogene. The CDR3 runs 12 residues. CDR3 bases: TGTGCAAGTCGCTTATTTGTCTACGAGCAGTACGTC. Translation gives CASRLFVYEQYV.

This clonotype occurred a few times. The chain carries TRBV3-1 and TRBJ1-6; D ambiguous. Trimming shortened V by 0 bases and J by 7 bases, and 13 bases separated the two germline ends. The CDR3 covers 16 residues. CDR1 is LGHDT, CDR2 YNNKEL, per germline (reference sequence). CDR3 region: CASSQDMGSRNSPLHF. CDR3 nucleotides: TGTGCCAGCAGCCAAGATATGGGGAGTCGGAATTCACCCCTCCACTTT.

The chain has TRBV6-2 or TRBV6-3 and TRBJ2-7, with D possibly matching TRBD1 (6 bases). V was clipped by 2 bases and J by 7 bases, with 9 bases between them. Germline CDR1 is MNHEY and CDR2 is SVGEGT. The CDR3 consists of 12 residues. The CDR3 DNA is TGTGCCAGCAGTTACGGGGGCAGGGAGCAGTACGTC. Protein: CASSYGGREQYV.

The chain is built from TRBV29-1 and TRBJ2-3; 10 bases fit TRBD2. V dropped 6 bases and J dropped 2; count of bases not matched to a gene: 20. This CDR3 contains 19 residues. Germline CDR1 and CDR2: SQVTM and ANQGSEA. CDR3 bases: TGCAGCGTGGACAGCCCCCGACTAGCGGGCCGGATGTTCACAGATACGCAGTATTTT. This sequence encodes CSVDSPRLAGRMFTDTQYF.

This clonotype was seen only a few times. The rearrangement uses TRBV20-1 and TRBJ1-5; no clear D gene. Germline CDR1 and CDR2: DFQATT and SNEGSKA (reference sequence). CDR3 length equals 15 residues. Between the trimmed V and J ends, which lost 6 bases and 6 bases, there was a span of 21 bases. CDR3 loop: CSASPFVSVGQPQHF. CDR3 DNA sequence: TGCAGTGCGTCACCTTTTGTCAGTGTAGGTCAGCCCCAGCATTTT.

The chain employs TRBV11-2 and TRBJ2-7, with no clear D. Between the trimmed V and J ends, which lost 6 bases and 3 bases, there was a span of 9 bases. The CDR3 is 12 residues long. Germline V gene data show CDR1 as SGHAT and CDR2 as FQNNGV. The CDR3 sequence is CASSLTYYEQYF. The CDR3 bases are TGTGCCAGCAGTTTAACCTACTACGAGCAGTACTTC. The complete variable domain, with remaining parts taken from reference TRBV11-2 and TRBJ2-7, reads EAGVAQSPRYKIIEKRQSVAFWCNPISGHATLYWYQQILGQGPKLLIQFQNNGVVDDSQLPKDRFSAERLKGVDSTLKIQPAKLEDSAVYLCASSLTYYEQYFGPGTRLTVT.

A note on this clonotype: Relative to the germline gene, one junction end is altered; a read error may explain this. The chain is built from TRBV7-6 and TRBJ2-1; D is perhaps TRBD2 (5 bases). The CDR3 is 16 residues long. Germline CDR1 reads SGHVS; CDR2 reads FNYEAQ. In DNA form, the CDR3 reads TGTGCCGGCAGCTTAGCGACGGCTGGGATCCCCGGGGAGCAGTTCTTC. Its protein is CAGSLATAGIPGEQFF.

The chain employs TRBV6-2 or TRBV6-3 and TRBJ2-1; maybe TRBD2 (6 bases). This CDR3 has 13 residues. V lost 8 bases and J lost 5, with 13 bases in between. Germline V CDR1 and CDR2: MNHEY, SVGEGT. The CDR3 loop is CASRRDSNNEQFF. The CDR3 DNA follows: TGTGCCAGCCGCAGGGACTCAAACAATGAGCAGTTCTTC.

This clonotype was seen more than once but under ten times. V gene TRBV12-3 or TRBV12-4 combines with J gene TRBJ2-3; the D is unclear. V was shortened by 3 bases and J by 0 bases, with 1 base between the two germline ends. CDR3 length equals 12 residues. CDR3 protein: CASSLSTDTQYF. CDR3 bases: TGTGCCAGCAGTTTGAGCACAGATACGCAGTATTTT.

This rearrangement joins TRBV29-1 to TRBJ2-5, with a tentative D call TRBD2 (7 bases). CDR1 SQVTM and CDR2 ANQGSEA come from the germline V gene. The CDR3 loop spans 14 amino acids. Trimming stripped 5 bases from V and 4 bases from J, with 17 bases between. CDR3 sequence reads: CSVRGSGNRETQYF. CDR3 nucleotide sequence: TGCAGCGTTAGGGGGAGCGGGAATAGAGAGACCCAGTACTTC.

The chain couples TRBV20-1 to TRBJ2-1, with a weak D call TRBD1 (7 bases). The CDR3 length is 15 residues. Germline CDR1 and CDR2: DFQATT and SNEGSKA (reference sequence). Between the trimmed V and J ends, which lost 1 base and 3 bases, there was a span of 13 bases. CDR3 nucleotide sequence: TGCAGTGCTAGAGTAGGAGGGGGCGTCTACAATGAGCAGTTCTTC. As protein: CSARVGGGVYNEQFF.